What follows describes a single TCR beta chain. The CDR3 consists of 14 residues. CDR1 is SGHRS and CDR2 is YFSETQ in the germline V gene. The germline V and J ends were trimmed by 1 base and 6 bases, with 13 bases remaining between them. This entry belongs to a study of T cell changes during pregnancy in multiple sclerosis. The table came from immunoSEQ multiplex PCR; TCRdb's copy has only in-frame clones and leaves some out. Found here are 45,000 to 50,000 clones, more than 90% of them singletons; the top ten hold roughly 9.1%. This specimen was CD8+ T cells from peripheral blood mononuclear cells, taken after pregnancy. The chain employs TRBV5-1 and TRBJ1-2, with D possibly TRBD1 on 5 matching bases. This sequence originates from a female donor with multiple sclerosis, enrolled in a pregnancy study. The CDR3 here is CASSLRGPGHGYTF. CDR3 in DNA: TGCGCCAGCAGCTTGCGAGGTCCAGGGCATGGCTACACCTTC.